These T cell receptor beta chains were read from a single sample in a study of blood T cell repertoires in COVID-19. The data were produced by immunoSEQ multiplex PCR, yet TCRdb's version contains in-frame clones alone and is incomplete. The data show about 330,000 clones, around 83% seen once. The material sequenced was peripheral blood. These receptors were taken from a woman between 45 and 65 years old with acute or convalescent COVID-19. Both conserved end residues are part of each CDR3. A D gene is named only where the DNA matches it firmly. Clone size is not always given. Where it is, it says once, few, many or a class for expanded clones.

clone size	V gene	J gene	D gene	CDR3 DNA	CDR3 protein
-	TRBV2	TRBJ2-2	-	TGTGCCAGCAGTTCGACCGGGGAGCTGTTTTTT	CASSSTGELFF
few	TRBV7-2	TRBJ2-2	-	TGTGCCAGCAGCTTGGAGGACCCTCGGATCACCGGGGAGCTGTTTTTT	CASSLEDPRITGELFF
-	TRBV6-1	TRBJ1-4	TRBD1	TGTGCCAGCAGTGGACCCCCGGGACAGGGGTTTAATGAAAAACTGTTTTTT	CASSGPPGQGFNEKLFF
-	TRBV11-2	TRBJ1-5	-	TGTGCCAGCAGCTTGGTGTCAGGACAAAATCAGCCCCAGCATTTT	CASSLVSGQNQPQHF
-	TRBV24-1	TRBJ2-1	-	TGTGCCACCAGTGGGACAGTCAATGAGCAGTTCTTC	CATSGTVNEQFF
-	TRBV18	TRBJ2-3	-	TGTGCCAGCTCACCCGCGGGCCCCGATACGCAGTATTTT	CASSPAGPDTQYF
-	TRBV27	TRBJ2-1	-	TGTGCCAGCAGGGGGAGCTCTGGAGGTGTGCAGTTCTTC	CASRGSSGGVQFF
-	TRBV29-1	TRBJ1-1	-	TGCAGCGGGTTCCGGGACACGTTGAACACTGAAGCTTTCTTT	CSGFRDTLNTEAFF
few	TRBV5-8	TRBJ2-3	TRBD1	TGTGCCAGCGGGGACAGGGGGATTACAGATACGCAGTATTTT	CASGDRGITDTQYF
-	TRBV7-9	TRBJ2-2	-	TGTGCCAGCCATCCCGAGGTTACCGGGGAGCTGTTTTTT	CASHPEVTGELFF
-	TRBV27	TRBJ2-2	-	TGTGCCAGCAGTTTATTTTCTGCGAACACCGGGGAGCTGTTTTTT	CASSLFSANTGELFF
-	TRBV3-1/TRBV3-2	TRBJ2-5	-	TGTGCCAGCAGCCAAGTTCCAGTTGGGACCCAGTACTTC	CASSQVPVGTQYF
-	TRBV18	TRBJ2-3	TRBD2	TGTGCCAGCGGGGAGGGAAGGAGCACAGATACGCAGTATTTT	CASGEGRSTDTQYF
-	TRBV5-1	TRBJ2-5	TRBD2	TGCGCCAGCAGCTTGGCCGATGCGGGGGGCCACGAGGAGACCCAGTACTTC	CASSLADAGGHEETQYF
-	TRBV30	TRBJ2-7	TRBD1	TGTGCCTGGGGGGACAGATCCTACGAGCAGTACTTC	CAWGDRSYEQYF